The present T cell receptor (beta chain) was sequenced within a study of cytomegalovirus exposure and HLA in healthy donors. From germline, CDR1 is SGHTS and CDR2 YDEGEE. The V end was cut by 5 bases, the J end by 1 base, with 14 bases between. The CDR3 is 15 residues long. Findings and caveats of the study: Later analysis found that TCR beta chains associated with HLA were more clonally expanded than other, equally common chains. Researchers reportedly found TCR beta sequences accurately predicted most subjects' HLA-A and HLA-B alleles. Roughly even sequencing depth across donors was the assumption behind the presence/absence analyses. The classifier was said to identify cytomegalovirus status with high specificity and sensitivity.

As to this clone: As yet, its antigen is unknown.

The PCR was carried out with 60 Vbeta primers and 13 Jbeta primers. TCRdb keeps only in-frame clones here, not all; method: immunoSEQ multiplex PCR. Seen in this sample are about 140,000 clones; the ten most common clones hold roughly 3%. The sample taken for sequencing was PBMCs. The sequence derives from a man aged 35-49 years in good health and CMV-seronegative. The J gene is TRBJ2-3, the V gene TRBV5-8; possibly TRBD2 for D (5 bases). Written as DNA, the CDR3 is TGTGCCAGCAGGGCTCGGGGTGGGGGCACAGATACGCAGTATTTT. It specifies CASRARGGGTDTQYF.